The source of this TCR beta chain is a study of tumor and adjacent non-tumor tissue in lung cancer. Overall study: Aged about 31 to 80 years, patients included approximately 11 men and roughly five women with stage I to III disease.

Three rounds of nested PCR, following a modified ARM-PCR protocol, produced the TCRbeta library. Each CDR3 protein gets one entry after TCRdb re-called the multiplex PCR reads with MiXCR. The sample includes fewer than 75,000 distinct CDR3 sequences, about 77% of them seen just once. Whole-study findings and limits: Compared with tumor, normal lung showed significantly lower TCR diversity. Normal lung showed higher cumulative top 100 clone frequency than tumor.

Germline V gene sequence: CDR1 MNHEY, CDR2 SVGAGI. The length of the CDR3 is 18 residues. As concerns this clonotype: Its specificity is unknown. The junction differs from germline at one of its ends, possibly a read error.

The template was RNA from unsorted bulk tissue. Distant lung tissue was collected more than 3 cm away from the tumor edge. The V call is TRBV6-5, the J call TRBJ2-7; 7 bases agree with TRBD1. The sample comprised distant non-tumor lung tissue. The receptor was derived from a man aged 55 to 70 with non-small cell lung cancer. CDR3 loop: CASSYSKPEETGPMKHYF. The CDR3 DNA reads TGTGCCAGCAGTTACTCGAAACCGGAAGAGACAGGGCCGATGAAGCACTACTTC.